The clone carrying this TCR beta chain occurred a few times. Unique molecular identifiers were attached to individual cDNA molecules within the library. TCRdb re-called the reads through MiXCR, storing one row per CDR3 protein. Of about 120,000 distinct CDR3 sequences in the sample, approximately 9% were seen once. V was pared by 6 bases and J by 0 bases, with 2 bases of the junction left unmatched. Germline V lookup: CDR1 SGHRS, CDR2 YFSETQ. This CDR3 region has 13 residues. The sample is drawn from a study of human T cells and chemical hapten exposure. The starting material, unfractionated whole blood, was used for total RNA extraction.

This rearrangement joins TRBV5-1 to TRBJ2-7; TRBD2 aligns across 8 bases. Sequenced material: whole blood. This clonotype was sampled from a human donor in good health. Some clones in this sample may be carry-over from other donors' samples. The CDR3: CASKSGSSYEQYF. The CDR3 nucleotides read TGCGCCAGCAAAAGCGGGAGCTCCTACGAGCAGTACTTC.